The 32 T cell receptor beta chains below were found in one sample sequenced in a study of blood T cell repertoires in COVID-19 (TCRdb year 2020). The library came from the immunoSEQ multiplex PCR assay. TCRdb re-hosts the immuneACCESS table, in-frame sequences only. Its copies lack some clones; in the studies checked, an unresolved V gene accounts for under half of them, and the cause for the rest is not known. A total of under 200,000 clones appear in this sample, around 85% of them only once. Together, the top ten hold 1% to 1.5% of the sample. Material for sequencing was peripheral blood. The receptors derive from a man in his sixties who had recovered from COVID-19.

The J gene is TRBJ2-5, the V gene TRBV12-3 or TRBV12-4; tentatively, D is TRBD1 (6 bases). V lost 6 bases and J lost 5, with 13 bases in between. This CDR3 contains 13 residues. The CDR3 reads CASSPDSWETQYF. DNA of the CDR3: TGTGCCAGCAGCCCGGACAGTTGGGAGACCCAGTACTTC.

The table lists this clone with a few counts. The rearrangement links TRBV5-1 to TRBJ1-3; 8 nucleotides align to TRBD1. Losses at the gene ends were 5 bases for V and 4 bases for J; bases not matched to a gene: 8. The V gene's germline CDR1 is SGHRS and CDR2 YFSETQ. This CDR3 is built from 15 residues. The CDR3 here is CASSNLRTGGNTIYF. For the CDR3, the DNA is TGCGCCAGCAGTAACCTCCGGACAGGGGGAAACACCATATATTTT.

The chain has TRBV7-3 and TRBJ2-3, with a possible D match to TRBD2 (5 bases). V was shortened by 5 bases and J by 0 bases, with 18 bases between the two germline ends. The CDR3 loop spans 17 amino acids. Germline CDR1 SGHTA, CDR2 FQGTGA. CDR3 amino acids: CASSRPLGDSSTDTQYF. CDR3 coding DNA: TGTGCCAGCAGCAGACCCCTCGGGGATTCAAGCACAGATACGCAGTATTTT.

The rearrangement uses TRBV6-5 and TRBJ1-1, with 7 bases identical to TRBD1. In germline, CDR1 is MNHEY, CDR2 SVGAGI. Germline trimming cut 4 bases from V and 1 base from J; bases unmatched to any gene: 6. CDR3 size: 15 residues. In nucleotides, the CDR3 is TGTGCCAGCAGTTCTCACACAGGGGCGAACACTGAAGCTTTCTTT. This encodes CASSSHTGANTEAFF.

Here the CDR3 reads CASSLGRDTYEQYF. Written as DNA, the CDR3 is TGTGCCAGCAGCTTGGGCCGGGACACCTACGAGCAGTACTTC. This chain links TRBV7-9 with TRBJ2-7; TRBD1 is a possible D gene (6 bases). The germline V gene has CDR1 SEHNR and CDR2 FQNEAQ (reference sequence). The CDR3 has 14 residues. The germline V and J ends were trimmed by 3 bases and 2 bases, with 11 bases remaining between them.

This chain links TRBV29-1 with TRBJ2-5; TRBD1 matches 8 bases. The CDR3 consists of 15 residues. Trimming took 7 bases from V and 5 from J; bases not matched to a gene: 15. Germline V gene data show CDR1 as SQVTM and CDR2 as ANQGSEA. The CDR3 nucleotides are TGCAGCGGGAACGGCCTCGGACAGGGAGAGGAGACCCAGTACTTC. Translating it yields CSGNGLGQGEETQYF. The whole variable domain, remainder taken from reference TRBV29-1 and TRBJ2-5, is SAVISQKPSRDICQRGTSLTIQCQVDSQVTMMFWYRQQPGQSLTLIATANQGSEATYESGFVIDKFPISRPNLTFSTLTVSNMSPEDSSIYLCSGNGLGQGEETQYFGPGTRLLVL.

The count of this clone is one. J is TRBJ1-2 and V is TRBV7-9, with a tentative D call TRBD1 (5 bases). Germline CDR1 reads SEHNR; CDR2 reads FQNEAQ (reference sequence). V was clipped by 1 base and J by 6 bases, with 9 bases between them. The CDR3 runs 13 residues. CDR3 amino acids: CASSLVLGDGYTF. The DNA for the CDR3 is TGTGCCAGCAGCTTAGTATTAGGGGATGGCTACACCTTC.

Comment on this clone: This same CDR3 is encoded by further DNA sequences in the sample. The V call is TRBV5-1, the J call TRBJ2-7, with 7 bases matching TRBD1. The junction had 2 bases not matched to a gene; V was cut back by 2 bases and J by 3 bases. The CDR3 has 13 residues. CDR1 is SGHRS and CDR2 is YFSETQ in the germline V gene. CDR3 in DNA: TGCGCCAGCAGCTTAAGGGACAGCTACGAGCAGTACTTC. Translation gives CASSLRDSYEQYF.

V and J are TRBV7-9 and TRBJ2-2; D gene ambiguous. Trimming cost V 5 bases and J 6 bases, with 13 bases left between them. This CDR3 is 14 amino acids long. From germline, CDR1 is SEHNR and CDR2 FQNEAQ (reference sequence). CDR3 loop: CASSPTPGSGELFF. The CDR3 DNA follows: TGTGCCAGCAGCCCCACCCCGGGTTCCGGGGAGCTGTTTTTT. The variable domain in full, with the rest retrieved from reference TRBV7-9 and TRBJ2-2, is DTGVSQNPRHKITKRGQNVTFRCDPISEHNRLYWYRQTLGQGPEFLTYFQNEAQLEKSRLLSDRFSAERPKGSFSTLEIQRTEQGDSAMYLCASSPTPGSGELFFGEGSRLTVL.

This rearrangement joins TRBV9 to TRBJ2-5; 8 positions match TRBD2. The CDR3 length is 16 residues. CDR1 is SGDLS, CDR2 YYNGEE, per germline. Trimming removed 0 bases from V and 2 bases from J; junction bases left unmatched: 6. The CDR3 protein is CASSVGELAVQETQYF. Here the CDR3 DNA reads TGTGCCAGCAGCGTAGGCGAACTAGCGGTGCAAGAGACCCAGTACTTC.

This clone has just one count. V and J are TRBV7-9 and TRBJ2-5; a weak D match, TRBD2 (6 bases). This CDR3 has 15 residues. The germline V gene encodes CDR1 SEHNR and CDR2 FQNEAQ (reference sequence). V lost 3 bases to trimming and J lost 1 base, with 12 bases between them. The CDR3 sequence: CASSFISGFQETQYF. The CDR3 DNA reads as TGTGCCAGCAGCTTTATTAGCGGTTTCCAAGAGACCCAGTACTTC.

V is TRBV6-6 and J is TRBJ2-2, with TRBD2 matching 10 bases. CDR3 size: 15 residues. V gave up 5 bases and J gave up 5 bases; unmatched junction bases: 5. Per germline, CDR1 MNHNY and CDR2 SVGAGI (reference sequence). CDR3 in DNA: TGTGCCAGCAGTGGGTCTAGCGGGGGTACCGGGGAGCTGTTTTTT. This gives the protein CASSGSSGGTGELFF.

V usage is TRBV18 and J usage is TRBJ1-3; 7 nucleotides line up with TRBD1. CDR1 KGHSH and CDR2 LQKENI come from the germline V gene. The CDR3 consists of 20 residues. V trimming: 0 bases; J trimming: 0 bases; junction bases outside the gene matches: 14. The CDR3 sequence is CASSPPSGGLAFSSGNTIYF. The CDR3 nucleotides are TGTGCCAGCTCACCACCGTCAGGGGGTCTAGCATTCAGCTCTGGAAACACCATATATTTT. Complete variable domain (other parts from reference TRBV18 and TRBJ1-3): NAGVMQNPRHLVRRRGQEARLRCSPMKGHSHVYWYRQLPEEGLKFMVYLQKENIIDESGMPKERFSAEFPKEGPSILRIQQVVRGDSAAYFCASSPPSGGLAFSSGNTIYFGEGSWLTVV.

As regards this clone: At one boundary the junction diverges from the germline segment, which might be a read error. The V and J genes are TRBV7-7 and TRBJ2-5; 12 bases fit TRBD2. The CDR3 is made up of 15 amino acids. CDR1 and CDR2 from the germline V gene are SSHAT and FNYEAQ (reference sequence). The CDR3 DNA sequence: TGTGCTAGCAGCTCTAGCGGGGGGGGGCAAGAGACCCAGTACTTC. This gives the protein CASSSSGGGQETQYF.

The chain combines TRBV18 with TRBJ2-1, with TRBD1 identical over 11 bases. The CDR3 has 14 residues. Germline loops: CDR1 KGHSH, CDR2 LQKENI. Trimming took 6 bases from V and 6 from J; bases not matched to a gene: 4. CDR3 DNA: TGTGCCAGCTCTAAAGGACAGGGGGCCAATGAGCAGTTCTTC. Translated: CASSKGQGANEQFF. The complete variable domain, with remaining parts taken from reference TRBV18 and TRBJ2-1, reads NAGVMQNPRHLVRRRGQEARLRCSPMKGHSHVYWYRQLPEEGLKFMVYLQKENIIDESGMPKERFSAEFPKEGPSILRIQQVVRGDSAAYFCASSKGQGANEQFFGPGTRLTVL.

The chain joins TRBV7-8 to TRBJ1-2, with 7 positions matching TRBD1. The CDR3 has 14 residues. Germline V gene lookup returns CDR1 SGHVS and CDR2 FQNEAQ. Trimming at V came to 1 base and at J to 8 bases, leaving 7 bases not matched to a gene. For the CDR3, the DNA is TGTGCCAGCAGCTTAGGTCCGACAGGGAAGGGCTACACCTTC. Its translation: CASSLGPTGKGYTF.

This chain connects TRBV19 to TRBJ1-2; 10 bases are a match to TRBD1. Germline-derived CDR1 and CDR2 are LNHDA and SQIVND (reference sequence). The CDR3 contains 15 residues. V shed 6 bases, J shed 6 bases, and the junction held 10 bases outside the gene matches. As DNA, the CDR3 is TGTGCCAGTAGGGGAGACAGGGGGCGTATGGATGGCTACACCTTC. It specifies CASRGDRGRMDGYTF.

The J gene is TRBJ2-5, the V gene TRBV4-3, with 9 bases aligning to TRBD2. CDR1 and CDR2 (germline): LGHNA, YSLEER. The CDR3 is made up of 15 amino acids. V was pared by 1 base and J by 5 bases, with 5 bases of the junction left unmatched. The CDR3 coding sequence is TGCGCCAGCAGCCAAGTAGCGGGGGCGCGCGAGACCCAGTACTTC. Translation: CASSQVAGARETQYF.

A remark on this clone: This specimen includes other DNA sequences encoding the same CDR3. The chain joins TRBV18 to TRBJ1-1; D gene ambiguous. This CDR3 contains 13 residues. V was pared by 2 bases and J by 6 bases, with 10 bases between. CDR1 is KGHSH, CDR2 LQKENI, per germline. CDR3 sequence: CASSPNPSAEAFF. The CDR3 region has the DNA TGTGCCAGCTCACCAAACCCCAGCGCTGAAGCTTTCTTT.

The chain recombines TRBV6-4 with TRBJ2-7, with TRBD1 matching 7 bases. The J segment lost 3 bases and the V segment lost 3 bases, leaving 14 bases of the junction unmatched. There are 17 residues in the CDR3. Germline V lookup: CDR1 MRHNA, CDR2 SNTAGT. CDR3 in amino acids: CASSETPTGSLYYEQYF. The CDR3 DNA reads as TGTGCCAGCAGTGAAACCCCGACAGGGTCGCTTTACTACGAGCAGTACTTC.

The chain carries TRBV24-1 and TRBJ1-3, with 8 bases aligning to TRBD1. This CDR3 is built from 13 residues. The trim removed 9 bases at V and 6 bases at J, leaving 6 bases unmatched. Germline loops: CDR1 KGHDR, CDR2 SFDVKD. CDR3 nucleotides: TGTGCCACCTCAGGGGGCTCAAAAAACACCATATATTTT. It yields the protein CATSGGSKNTIYF.

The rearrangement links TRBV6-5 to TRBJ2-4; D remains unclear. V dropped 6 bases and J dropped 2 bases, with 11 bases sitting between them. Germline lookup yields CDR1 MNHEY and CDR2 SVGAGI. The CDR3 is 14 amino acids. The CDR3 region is CASSLSRTKNIQYF. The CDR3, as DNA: TGTGCCAGCAGCCTTTCGAGAACCAAAAACATTCAGTACTTC.

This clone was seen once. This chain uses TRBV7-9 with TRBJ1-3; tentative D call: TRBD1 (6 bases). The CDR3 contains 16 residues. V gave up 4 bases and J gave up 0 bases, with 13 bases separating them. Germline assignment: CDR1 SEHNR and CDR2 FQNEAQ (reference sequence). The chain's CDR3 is CASSSGTSLSGNTIYF. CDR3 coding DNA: TGTGCCAGCAGCTCCGGGACAAGCCTCTCTGGAAACACCATATATTTT. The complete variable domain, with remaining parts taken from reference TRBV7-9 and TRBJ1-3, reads DTGVSQNPRHKITKRGQNVTFRCDPISEHNRLYWYRQTLGQGPEFLTYFQNEAQLEKSRLLSDRFSAERPKGSFSTLEIQRTEQGDSAMYLCASSSGTSLSGNTIYFGEGSWLTVV.

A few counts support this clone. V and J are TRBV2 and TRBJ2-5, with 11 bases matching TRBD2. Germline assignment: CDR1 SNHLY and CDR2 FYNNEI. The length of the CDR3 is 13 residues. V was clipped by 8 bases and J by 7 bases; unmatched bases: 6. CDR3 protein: CASWLAGGGTQYF. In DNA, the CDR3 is TGTGCCAGCTGGCTAGCGGGGGGCGGGACCCAGTACTTC.

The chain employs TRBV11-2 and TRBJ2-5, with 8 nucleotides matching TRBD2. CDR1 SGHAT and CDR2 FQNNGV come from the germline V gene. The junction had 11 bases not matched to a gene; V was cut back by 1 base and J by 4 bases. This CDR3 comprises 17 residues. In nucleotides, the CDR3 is TGTGCCAGCAGCTTAGGGATCGGGGGGGCCCGCCGAGAGACCCAGTACTTC. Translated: CASSLGIGGARRETQYF.

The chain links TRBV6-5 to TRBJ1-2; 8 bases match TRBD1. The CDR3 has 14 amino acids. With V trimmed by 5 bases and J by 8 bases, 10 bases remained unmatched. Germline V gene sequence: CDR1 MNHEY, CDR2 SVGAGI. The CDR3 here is CASSQTQGAGGYTF. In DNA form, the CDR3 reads TGTGCCAGCAGTCAGACCCAGGGGGCAGGGGGCTACACCTTC.

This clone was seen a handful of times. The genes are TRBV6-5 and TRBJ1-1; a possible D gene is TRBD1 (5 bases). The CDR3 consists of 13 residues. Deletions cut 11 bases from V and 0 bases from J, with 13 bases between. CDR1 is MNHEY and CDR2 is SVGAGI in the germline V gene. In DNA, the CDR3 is TGTGCCTCCCGTCCGGGGGTGAACACTGAAGCTTTCTTT. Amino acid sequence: CASRPGVNTEAFF.

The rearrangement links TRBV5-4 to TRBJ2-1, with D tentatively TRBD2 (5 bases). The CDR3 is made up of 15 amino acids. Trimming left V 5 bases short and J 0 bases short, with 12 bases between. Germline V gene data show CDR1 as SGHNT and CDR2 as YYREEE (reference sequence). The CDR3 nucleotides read TGTGCCAGCAGACTGGACTTTAACTCCTACAATGAGCAGTTCTTC. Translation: CASRLDFNSYNEQFF. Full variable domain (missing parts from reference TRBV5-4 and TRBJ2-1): ETGVTQSPTHLIKTRGQQVTLRCSSQSGHNTVSWYQQALGQGPQFIFQYYREEENGRGNFPPRFSGLQFPNYSSELNVNALELDDSALYLCASRLDFNSYNEQFFGPGTRLTVL.

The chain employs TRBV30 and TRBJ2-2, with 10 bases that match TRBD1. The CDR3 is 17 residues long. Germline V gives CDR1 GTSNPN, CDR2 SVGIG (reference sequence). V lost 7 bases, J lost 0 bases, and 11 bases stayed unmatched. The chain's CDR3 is CASPGQGGLANTGELFF. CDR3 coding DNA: TGTGCCTCCCCAGGACAGGGGGGCCTCGCGAACACCGGGGAGCTGTTTTTT.

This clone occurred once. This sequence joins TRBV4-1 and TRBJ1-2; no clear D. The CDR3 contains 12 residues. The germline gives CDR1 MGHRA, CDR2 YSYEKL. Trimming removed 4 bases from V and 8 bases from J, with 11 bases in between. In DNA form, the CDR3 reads TGCGCCAGCAGCCGTGGACCGGGGGGCTACACCTTC. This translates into CASSRGPGGYTF.

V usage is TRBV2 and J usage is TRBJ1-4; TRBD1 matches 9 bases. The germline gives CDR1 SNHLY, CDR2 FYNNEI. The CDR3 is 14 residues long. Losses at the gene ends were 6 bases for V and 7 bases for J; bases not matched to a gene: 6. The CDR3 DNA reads TGTGCCAGCAGCCCGGGACAGGGTCTTGAAAAACTGTTTTTT. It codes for CASSPGQGLEKLFF.

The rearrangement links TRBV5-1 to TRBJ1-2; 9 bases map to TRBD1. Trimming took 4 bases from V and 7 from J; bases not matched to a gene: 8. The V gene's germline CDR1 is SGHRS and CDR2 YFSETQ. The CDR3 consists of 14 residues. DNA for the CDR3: TGCGCCAGCAGCCGGACAGGGGAATCGGGTGGCTACACCTTC. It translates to CASSRTGESGGYTF.